The rows below give T cell receptor beta chains drawn from one sample of a study of T cell changes during pregnancy in multiple sclerosis. The repertoire was sequenced with immunoSEQ multiplex PCR; TCRdb's copy has only in-frame clones and lacks some. The data hold fewer than 55,000 clones, with 90% observed a single time. The source was peripheral blood, collected after pregnancy. The receptors were gathered from a female donor in good health, enrolled as a control in a pregnancy study. The CDR3 runs from the conserved cysteine through the conserved F or W.

j_call v_call cdr3_aa
TRBJ2-3 TRBV6-4 CASSLLAGGTDTQYF
TRBJ2-1 TRBV9 CASSVGGSILNEQFF
TRBJ1-3 TRBV9 CASSVAVLSGNTIYF
TRBJ2-5 TRBV19 CASSMGLIAGAGETQYF
TRBJ1-1 TRBV30 CAWKTGLNTEAFF
TRBJ2-7 TRBV7-2 CASSLVDRDYEQYF
TRBJ2-5 TRBV7-9 CASSTRGRETQYF
TRBJ1-2 TRBV27 CASSSGAVYGYTF
TRBJ2-7 TRBV5-1 CASSPRGSGGANEQYF
TRBJ2-5 TRBV7-8 CASSSQGVQETQYF
TRBJ2-1 TRBV12-5 CASGLVLAGGPYNEQFF
TRBJ2-5 TRBV5-6 CASSLELGAGEETQYF
TRBJ2-5 TRBV7-6 CASSGRGFSETQYF
TRBJ2-7 TRBV29-1 CSVEGLAETYEQYF
TRBJ1-1 TRBV28 CASSPGGREGTEAFF
TRBJ2-7 TRBV4-2 CASSQAVGGSSAYEQYF
TRBJ1-6 TRBV5-4 CASSLARDYNSPLHF
TRBJ2-5 TRBV15 CATSRDQAQQETQYF
TRBJ1-2 TRBV6-6 CASSRGQGEYYGYTF
TRBJ2-3 TRBV21-1 CASSNRRVGRSTDTQYF
TRBJ2-6 TRBV7-3 CASSPGTGGVGANVLTF
TRBJ2-6 TRBV19 CASSIDRAQSGANVLTF
TRBJ1-5 TRBV18 CASSPGGDQPQHF
TRBJ2-5 TRBV5-6 CAGSRGTVQETQYF
TRBJ1-1 TRBV7-3 CASSLIGGNTEAFF
TRBJ2-7 TRBV13 CASSGRQAGASYEQYF
TRBJ2-7 TRBV5-8 CASRHGGFFYEQYF
TRBJ1-1 TRBV28 CASSAIVGDVPGIGGTEAFF
TRBJ2-7 TRBV6-1 CATAASGGVGYEQYF
TRBJ2-1 TRBV6-5 CASSLIMGVRRFF
TRBJ2-1 TRBV7-8 CASSLPGGAGVSNEQFF
TRBJ2-7 TRBV14 CASSQEAGTAYEQYF
TRBJ1-3 TRBV9 CASSGGGSGNTIYF
TRBJ2-2 TRBV9 CASSGQGAHTGELFF
TRBJ1-2 TRBV5-6 CASSLAPGQPRGYTF
TRBJ1-6 TRBV7-8 CASSPYLGQGNSPLHF
TRBJ2-1 TRBV6-4 CASSDQGTGEAYNEQFF
TRBJ1-2 TRBV19 CASSIVGRRGYTF
TRBJ2-6 TRBV28 CASSRSTGSGANVLTF
TRBJ2-5 TRBV28 CASSKQGNRETQYF
TRBJ2-1 TRBV6-1 CASTGAARGEQFF
TRBJ2-4 TRBV28 CASSPASAGALPQNIQYF
TRBJ1-1 TRBV6-1 CASSDRQGANTEAFF
TRBJ1-1 TRBV6-5 CASSYGRGTEAFF
TRBJ2-2 TRBV6-4 CASSDTGQGSGELFF
TRBJ2-5 TRBV5-6 CASSLAWETQYF
TRBJ1-1 TRBV19 CASNFGQGFWNTEAFF
TRBJ2-1 TRBV11-3 CASSSISGSGSEQFF
TRBJ2-7 TRBV29-1 CSVGSWDRGYEQYF
TRBJ1-1 TRBV6-6 CASRSRQGVRTEAFF
TRBJ2-1 TRBV7-3 CASSLFGGVNEQFF
TRBJ1-6 TRBV6-5 CASSRDSPNSPLHF
TRBJ1-5 TRBV6-4 CASSTGTGQPQHF